The 27 T cell receptor beta chains reported below all come from one sample, sequenced in a study of blood T cell repertoires in COVID-19. Profiling relied on immunoSEQ multiplex PCR, and the TCRdb table lists in-frame clones only, not all of them. This table has about 42,000 clones, approximately 89% appearing once. The material sequenced was peripheral blood. The receptors derive from a human donor in a cohort sampled during active COVID-19.

V is TRBV4-1 and J is TRBJ2-1, with TRBD1 matching over 9 bases. CDR1 MGHRA and CDR2 YSYEKL come from the germline V gene. After removal of 5 bases from V and 6 bases from J, the junction contained 8 bases not matched to a gene. The CDR3 totals 15 residues. The CDR3 DNA reads as TGCGCCAGCAGCGGTGGACAGGGGTCGGCCAATGAGCAGTTCTTC. Protein: CASSGGQGSANEQFF.

The CDR3 loop reads CASRYTLQGIGEKLFF. As DNA, the CDR3 is TGTGCCAGCAGATACACACTGCAGGGGATTGGAGAAAAACTGTTTTTT. The chain combines TRBV27 with TRBJ1-4, with D perhaps matching TRBD1 (6 bases). The V end was cut by 6 bases, the J end by 8 bases, with 22 bases between. Germline-derived CDR1 and CDR2 are MNHEY and SMNVEV (reference sequence). The CDR3 is 16 amino acids.

The chain is built from TRBV5-4 and TRBJ1-2, with D perhaps matching TRBD1 (5 bases). V lost 4 bases, J lost 6 bases, and 22 bases lay in between. Germline-derived CDR1 and CDR2 are SGHNT and YYREEE (reference sequence). The CDR3 length is 16 residues. The CDR3 region is CASSAGPGLTVHGYTF. The CDR3 bases are TGTGCCAGCAGCGCGGGTCCGGGACTGACCGTCCATGGCTACACCTTC.

The rearrangement uses TRBV7-2 and TRBJ2-6; 8 bases match TRBD1. CDR3 length: 18 residues. The germline V gene encodes CDR1 SGHTA and CDR2 FQGNSA. V gave up 4 bases and J gave up 0 bases; unmatched junction bases: 8. The CDR3 protein is CASSSGGRGSSGANVLTF. CDR3 nucleotide sequence: TGTGCCAGCAGCTCAGGGGGCAGGGGGAGCTCTGGGGCCAACGTCCTGACTTTC.

J is TRBJ2-5 and V is TRBV9; D call uncertain. Trimming stripped 4 bases from V and 5 bases from J, with 18 bases between. Germline V gene sequence: CDR1 SGDLS, CDR2 YYNGEE. This CDR3 contains 15 residues. CDR3 DNA: TGTGCCAGCAGCCGAACTACACAAAGATCCGAGACCCAGTACTTC. Its protein is CASSRTTQRSETQYF.

V and J are TRBV7-7 and TRBJ1-6; 9 bases match TRBD1. The CDR3 has 20 residues. Germline-derived CDR1 and CDR2 are SSHAT and FNYEAQ (reference sequence). The V segment lost 5 bases and the J segment 7 bases; nucleotides outside the gene matches: 21. The CDR3 nucleotides read TGTGCCAGCAGCCTTAGTGGGTCCGGGACAGGGTGCTTAGAGAATTCACCCCTCCACTTT. This gives the protein CASSLSGSGTGCLENSPLHF.

The J gene is TRBJ1-4, the V gene TRBV7-9, with unresolved D. Between the trimmed V and J ends, which lost 2 bases and 8 bases, there was a span of 12 bases. The CDR3 spans 14 residues. Germline loops: CDR1 SEHNR, CDR2 FQNEAQ (reference sequence). The chain's CDR3 is CASSLYGRSEKLFF. In nucleotides, the CDR3 is TGTGCCAGCAGCTTATACGGCAGGTCAGAAAAACTGTTTTTT.

This clone has only a few counts. The rearrangement joins TRBV11-2 to TRBJ1-3, with 8 bases that match TRBD1. In germline, CDR1 is SGHAT, CDR2 FQNNGV. J lost 4 bases, V lost 1 base, and 6 bases had no gene match. CDR3 length: 16 residues. The CDR3 reads CASSLAQGALGNTIYF. The CDR3 DNA sequence: TGTGCCAGCAGCTTAGCCCAGGGGGCCTTGGGAAACACCATATATTTT.

The chain joins TRBV6-5 to TRBJ1-1; no clear D. Germline V gene data show CDR1 as MNHEY and CDR2 as SVGAGI. V lost 11 bases and J lost 5, with 15 bases in between. The CDR3 loop spans 12 amino acids. The CDR3 bases are TGTGCCGGAAGAAGAGGCAGAACTGAAGCTTTCTTT. Residues: CAGRRGRTEAFF.

V gene TRBV5-1 combines with J gene TRBJ2-6; D is undetermined. The CDR3 length is 15 residues. Germline V gene data show CDR1 as SGHRS and CDR2 as YFSETQ. Trimming took off 4 bases at V and 0 bases at J, with 8 bases between the two ends. CDR3 in DNA: TGCGCCAGCAGCGATGGTAGCTCTGGGGCCAACGTCCTGACTTTC. Translation gives CASSDGSSGANVLTF.

V is TRBV6-6 and J is TRBJ1-1; D may be TRBD1 (6 bases). V lost 5 bases, J lost 5 bases, and 9 bases lay in between. Germline V CDR1 and CDR2: MNHNY, SVGAGI (reference sequence). The CDR3 length is 12 residues. In DNA, the CDR3 is TGTGCCAGCAGTCTTCAGGGGACTGAAGCTTTCTTT. This gives the protein CASSLQGTEAFF.

Details on this clone: One end of the junction fails to match germline, which may point to a read error. The V and J genes are TRBV18 and TRBJ2-7; a possible D gene is TRBD1 (6 bases). The CDR3 is made up of 16 amino acids. Germline V gene data show CDR1 as KGHSH and CDR2 as LQKENI. The CDR3 loop reads CASSTPQGQETYEQYF. CDR3 in DNA: TGTGCCAGCTCAACACCACAGGGTCAGGAAACCTACGAGCAGTACTTC.

The genes are TRBV19 and TRBJ1-5; 8 bases fit TRBD1. The germline V gene has CDR1 LNHDA and CDR2 SQIVND (reference sequence). The CDR3 is 16 residues long. Unmatched junction bases numbered 6, after V lost 4 bases and J lost 1 base. CDR3 DNA sequence: TGTGCCAGTAGTACAACAGGGGGAAGGAGCAATCAGCCCCAGCATTTT. Translated, it gives CASSTTGGRSNQPQHF.

The chain couples TRBV28 to TRBJ2-2; D is unresolved. V was clipped by 7 bases and J by 8 bases, with 17 bases between them. Germline CDR1 MDHEN, CDR2 SYDVKM. This CDR3 region has 14 residues. The CDR3 region is CASTTSGRTGELFF. The DNA for the CDR3 is TGTGCCAGCACCACCTCTGGGCGTACTGGGGAGCTGTTTTTT.

J is TRBJ2-3 and V is TRBV7-6; D gene ambiguous. Germline V lookup: CDR1 SGHVS, CDR2 FNYEAQ. The CDR3 is made up of 15 amino acids. The V end was cut by 1 base, the J end by 1 base, with 9 bases between. CDR3 in DNA: TGTGCCAGCAGCTTAGGCCCTGGAGGCACAGATACGCAGTATTTT. This sequence encodes CASSLGPGGTDTQYF.

DNA of the CDR3: TGTGCCAGCAGTTCCAGGGGGCGAACTGAAGCTTTCTTT. It specifies CASSSRGRTEAFF. The chain has TRBV27 and TRBJ1-1, with 8 positions matching TRBD1. Unmatched junction bases numbered 3, after V lost 4 bases and J lost 5 bases. There are 13 residues in the CDR3. Per germline, CDR1 MNHEY and CDR2 SMNVEV (reference sequence).

This chain joins TRBV2 and TRBJ1-3, with D unresolved. CDR1 is SNHLY and CDR2 is FYNNEI in the germline V gene. Trimming pared 4 bases from V and 0 bases from J, leaving 13 bases between. The CDR3 runs to 16 residues. CDR3: CASSVTRINSGNTIYF. The CDR3 coding sequence is TGTGCCAGCAGTGTCACCAGGATAAACTCTGGAAACACCATATATTTT.

The chain couples TRBV7-9 to TRBJ2-3; 7 nucleotides agree with TRBD2. CDR3 size: 12 residues. CDR1 SEHNR and CDR2 FQNEAQ come from the germline V gene (reference sequence). The CDR3 DNA follows: TGTGCAGGGAGGGAGAGCACAGATACGCAGTATTTT. Translated: CAGRESTDTQYF.

This clone was seen a few times. In the same sample, other DNA sequences code for this CDR3. The chain is built from TRBV27 and TRBJ1-5; 10 bases map to TRBD1. Germline trimming cut 2 bases from V and 7 bases from J; bases unmatched to any gene: 2. The CDR3 contains 14 residues. Per germline, CDR1 MNHEY and CDR2 SMNVEV (reference sequence). The CDR3 is CASSLGQGGQPQHF. In nucleotides, the CDR3 is TGTGCCAGCAGTTTAGGACAGGGGGGACAGCCCCAGCATTTT.

J is TRBJ1-1 and V is TRBV19; D possibly corresponds to TRBD1 (5 bases). The CDR3 totals 16 residues. Trimming took 5 bases from V and 2 from J, leaving 18 bases between them. Per germline, CDR1 LNHDA and CDR2 SQIVND (reference sequence). For the CDR3, the DNA is TGTGCCAGTAGTCCCAAGATAACAGGTAGAAACACTGAAGCTTTCTTT. As protein: CASSPKITGRNTEAFF. The entire variable domain, with the rest obtained from reference TRBV19 and TRBJ1-1, is as follows: DGGITQSPKYLFRKEGQNVTLSCEQNLNHDAMYWYRQDPGQGLRLIYYSQIVNDFQKGDIAEGYSVSREKKESFPLTVTSAQKNPTAFYLCASSPKITGRNTEAFFGQGTRLTVV.

This clone is judged medium-sized. The chain combines TRBV28 with TRBJ2-5; 10 bases agree with TRBD1. The CDR3 runs 16 residues. Losses at the gene ends were 5 bases for V and 0 bases for J; bases not matched to a gene: 6. Germline CDR1 reads MDHEN; CDR2 reads SYDVKM. The CDR3 region has the DNA TGTGCCAGCAGTCCCGACAGGGGGCGCGACCAAGAGACCCAGTACTTC. This codes for CASSPDRGRDQETQYF.

This rearrangement joins TRBV5-1 to TRBJ1-2; D is perhaps TRBD1 (5 bases). The germline V gene encodes CDR1 SGHRS and CDR2 YFSETQ. Trimming left V 5 bases short and J 0 bases short, with 17 bases between. This CDR3 spans 16 amino acids. In nucleotides, the CDR3 is TGCGCCAGCAGACCCGACAGTTTCCGAGCTAACTATGGCTACACCTTC. It yields the protein CASRPDSFRANYGYTF. The complete variable domain, with remaining parts taken from reference TRBV5-1 and TRBJ1-2, reads KAGVTQTPRYLIKTRGQQVTLSCSPISGHRSVSWYQQTPGQGLQFLFEYFSETQRNKGNFPGRFSGRQFSNSRSEMNVSTLELGDSALYLCASRPDSFRANYGYTFGSGTRLTVV.

Only one count was recorded for this clone. The V call is TRBV4-3, the J call TRBJ1-2; D is possibly TRBD1 (5 bases). Trimming shortened V by 1 base and J by 4 bases, and 10 bases separated the two germline ends. Germline V gives CDR1 LGHNA, CDR2 YSLEER. The CDR3 loop spans 14 amino acids. This CDR3 is CASSQVDTAYGYTF. The CDR3 DNA sequence: TGCGCCAGCAGCCAAGTGGACACCGCCTATGGCTACACCTTC.

This chain connects TRBV27 to TRBJ2-6; D is unclear. This CDR3 is built from 16 residues. V lost 2 bases to trimming and J lost 1 base, with 9 bases between them. Germline V gene sequence: CDR1 MNHEY, CDR2 SMNVEV (reference sequence). The CDR3 bases are TGTGCCAGCAGTTTAGGATTGAGGTCTGGGGCCAACGTCCTGACTTTC. It encodes CASSLGLRSGANVLTF.

The chain recombines TRBV3-1 (or the pseudogene TRBV3-2) with TRBJ2-2, with D unresolved. The CDR3 contains 11 residues. Germline CDR1 is LGHDT and CDR2 is YNNKEL (reference sequence). Between the trimmed V and J ends, which lost 6 bases and 7 bases, there was a span of 6 bases. This chain's CDR3 is CASSRSGELFF. In DNA form, the CDR3 reads TGTGCCAGCAGTCGGAGCGGGGAGCTGTTTTTT.

The V call is TRBV5-6, the J call TRBJ2-5, with D hard to call. Germline-derived CDR1 and CDR2 are SGHDT and YYEEEE. Trimming took off 1 base at V and 4 bases at J, with 11 bases between the two ends. The CDR3 has 14 residues. The CDR3 reads CASSLNSVGETQYF. As DNA, the CDR3 is TGTGCCAGCAGCTTGAACAGTGTGGGAGAGACCCAGTACTTC.

This sequence joins TRBV19 and TRBJ2-1; 10 bases fit TRBD1. The V gene end was trimmed by 6 bases and the J gene end by 3 bases; junction bases not matched to a gene: 5. The CDR3 runs 15 residues. Germline V CDR1 and CDR2: LNHDA, SQIVND (reference sequence). The CDR3 sequence: CASSAGTGVYNEQFF. The CDR3 region has the DNA TGTGCCAGTAGCGCCGGGACAGGGGTCTACAATGAGCAGTTCTTC. The full variable domain, completed using reference TRBV19 and TRBJ2-1, is DGGITQSPKYLFRKEGQNVTLSCEQNLNHDAMYWYRQDPGQGLRLIYYSQIVNDFQKGDIAEGYSVSREKKESFPLTVTSAQKNPTAFYLCASSAGTGVYNEQFFGPGTRLTVL.